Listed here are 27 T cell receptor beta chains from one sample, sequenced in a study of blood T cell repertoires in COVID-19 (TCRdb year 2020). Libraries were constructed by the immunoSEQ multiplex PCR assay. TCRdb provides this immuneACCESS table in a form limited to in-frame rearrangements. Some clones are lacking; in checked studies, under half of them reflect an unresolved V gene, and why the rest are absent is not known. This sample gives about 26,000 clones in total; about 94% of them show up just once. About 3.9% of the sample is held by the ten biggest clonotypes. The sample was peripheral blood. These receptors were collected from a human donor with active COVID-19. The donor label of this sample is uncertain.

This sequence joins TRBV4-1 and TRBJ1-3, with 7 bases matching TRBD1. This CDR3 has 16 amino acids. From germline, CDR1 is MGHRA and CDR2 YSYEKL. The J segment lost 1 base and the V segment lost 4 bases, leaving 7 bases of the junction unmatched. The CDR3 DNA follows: TGCGCCAGCAGCCTTGTAGACAGGGTGTCTGGAAACACCATATATTTT. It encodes CASSLVDRVSGNTIYF.

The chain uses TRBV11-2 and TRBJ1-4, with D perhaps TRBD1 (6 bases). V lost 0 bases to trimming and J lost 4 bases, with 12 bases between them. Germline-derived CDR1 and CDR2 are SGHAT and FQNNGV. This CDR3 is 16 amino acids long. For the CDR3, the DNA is TGTGCCAGCAGCTTAGATCTAGCAGGGGTTAATGAAAAACTGTTTTTT. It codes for CASSLDLAGVNEKLFF.

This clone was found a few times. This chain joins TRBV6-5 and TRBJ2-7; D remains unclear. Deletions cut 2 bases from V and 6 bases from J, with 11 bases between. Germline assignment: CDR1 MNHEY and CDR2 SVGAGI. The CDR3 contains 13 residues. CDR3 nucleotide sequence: TGTGCCAGCAGTTACCGACGGGTGGGCGAGCAGTACTTC. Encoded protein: CASSYRRVGEQYF.

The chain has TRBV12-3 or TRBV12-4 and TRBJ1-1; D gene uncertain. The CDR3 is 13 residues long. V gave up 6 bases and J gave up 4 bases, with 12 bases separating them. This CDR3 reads CASRGGVGTEAFF. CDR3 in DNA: TGTGCCAGCAGAGGCGGGGTCGGCACTGAAGCTTTCTTT.

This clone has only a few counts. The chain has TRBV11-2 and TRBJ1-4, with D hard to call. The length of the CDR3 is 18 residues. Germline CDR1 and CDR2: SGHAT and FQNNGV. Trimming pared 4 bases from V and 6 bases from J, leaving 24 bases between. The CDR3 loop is CASSSRPGAPWEDEKLFF. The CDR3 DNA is TGTGCCAGCAGCTCCCGGCCGGGCGCACCTTGGGAGGATGAAAAACTGTTTTTT.

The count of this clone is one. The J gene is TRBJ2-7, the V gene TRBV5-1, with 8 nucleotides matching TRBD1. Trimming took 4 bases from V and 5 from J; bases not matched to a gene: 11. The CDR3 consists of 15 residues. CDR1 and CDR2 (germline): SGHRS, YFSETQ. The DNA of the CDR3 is TGCGCCAGCAGCCCGGGGTGGGCAGGGGGCAACGAGCAGTACTTC. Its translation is CASSPGWAGGNEQYF. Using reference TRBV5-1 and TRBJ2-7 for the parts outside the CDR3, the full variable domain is KAGVTQTPRYLIKTRGQQVTLSCSPISGHRSVSWYQQTPGQGLQFLFEYFSETQRNKGNFPGRFSGRQFSNSRSEMNVSTLELGDSALYLCASSPGWAGGNEQYFGPGTRLTVT.

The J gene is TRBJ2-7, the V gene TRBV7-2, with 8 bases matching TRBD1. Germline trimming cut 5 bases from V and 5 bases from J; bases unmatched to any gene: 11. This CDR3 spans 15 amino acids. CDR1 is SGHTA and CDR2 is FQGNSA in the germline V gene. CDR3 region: CASSEDRVRGDEQYF. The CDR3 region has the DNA TGTGCCAGCAGCGAGGACAGGGTCCGGGGCGACGAGCAGTACTTC.

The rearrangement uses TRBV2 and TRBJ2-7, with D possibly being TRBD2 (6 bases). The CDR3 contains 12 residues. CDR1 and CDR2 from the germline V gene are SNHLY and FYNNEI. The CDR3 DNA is TGTGTCTCCCGCGGACTATCCTACGAGCAGTACTTC. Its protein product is CVSRGLSYEQYF.

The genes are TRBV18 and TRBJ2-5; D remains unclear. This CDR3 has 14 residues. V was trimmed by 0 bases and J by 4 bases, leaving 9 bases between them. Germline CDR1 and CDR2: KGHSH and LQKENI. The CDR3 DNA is TGTGCCAGCTCACCACCCTCTATATTAGAGACCCAGTACTTC. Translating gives CASSPPSILETQYF.

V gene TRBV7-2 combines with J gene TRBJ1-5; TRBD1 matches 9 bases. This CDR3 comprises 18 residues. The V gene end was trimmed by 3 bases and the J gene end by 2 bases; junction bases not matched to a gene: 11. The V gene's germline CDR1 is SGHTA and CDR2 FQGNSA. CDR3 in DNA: TGTGCCAGCAGCTTTAAGGGACAGGGAGTCTATGGCAATCAGCCCCAGCATTTT. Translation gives CASSFKGQGVYGNQPQHF.

CDR3 sequence: CASSFSGRETQYF. CDR3 DNA sequence: TGTGCCAGCAGCTTTTCAGGGCGAGAGACCCAGTACTTC. The gene calls are TRBV5-4 and TRBJ2-5; D might be TRBD1 (5 bases). The CDR3 is made up of 13 amino acids. Germline V lookup: CDR1 SGHNT, CDR2 YYREEE (reference sequence). V was shortened by 2 bases and J by 4 bases, with 9 bases between the two germline ends.

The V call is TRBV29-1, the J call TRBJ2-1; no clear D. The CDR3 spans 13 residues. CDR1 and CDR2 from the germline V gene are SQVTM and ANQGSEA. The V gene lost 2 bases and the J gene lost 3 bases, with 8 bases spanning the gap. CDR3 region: CSVEPSGYNEQFF. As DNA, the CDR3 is TGCAGCGTTGAACCTTCGGGCTACAATGAGCAGTTCTTC.

The CDR3 DNA reads as TGTGCCAGCAGTTACGAACAGGGAAACCATGGCTACACCTTC. Translated: CASSYEQGNHGYTF. V gene TRBV6-5 combines with J gene TRBJ1-2; D perhaps matches TRBD1 (6 bases). The CDR3 has 14 amino acids. V shed 2 bases and J shed 6 bases, with 13 bases lying between them. Germline V CDR1 and CDR2: MNHEY, SVGAGI.

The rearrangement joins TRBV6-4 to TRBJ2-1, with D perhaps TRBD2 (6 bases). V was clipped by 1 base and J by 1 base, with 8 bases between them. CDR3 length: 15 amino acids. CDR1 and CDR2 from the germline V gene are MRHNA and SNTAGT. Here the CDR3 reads CASSDFSGSYNEQFF. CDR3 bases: TGTGCCAGCAGTGACTTTAGCGGTTCCTACAATGAGCAGTTCTTC.

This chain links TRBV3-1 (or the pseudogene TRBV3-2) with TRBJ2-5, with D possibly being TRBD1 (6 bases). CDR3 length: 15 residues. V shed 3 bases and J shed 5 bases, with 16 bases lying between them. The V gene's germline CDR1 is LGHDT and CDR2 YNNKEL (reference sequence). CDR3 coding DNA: TGTGCCAGCAGCCAGGCACAGGGAGTAGTGGAGACCCAGTACTTC. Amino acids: CASSQAQGVVETQYF.

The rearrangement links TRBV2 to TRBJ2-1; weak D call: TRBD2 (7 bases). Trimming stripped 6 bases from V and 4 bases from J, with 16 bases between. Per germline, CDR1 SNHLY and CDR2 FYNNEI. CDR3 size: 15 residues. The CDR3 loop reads CASRGGRGPYNEQFF. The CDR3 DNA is TGTGCCAGCAGAGGGGGGCGGGGGCCGTACAATGAGCAGTTCTTC. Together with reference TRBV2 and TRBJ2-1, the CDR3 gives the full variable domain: EPEVTQTPSHQVTQMGQEVILRCVPISNHLYFYWYRQILGQKVEFLVSFYNNEISEKSEIFDDQFSVERPDGSNFTLKIRSTKLEDSAMYFCASRGGRGPYNEQFFGPGTRLTVL.

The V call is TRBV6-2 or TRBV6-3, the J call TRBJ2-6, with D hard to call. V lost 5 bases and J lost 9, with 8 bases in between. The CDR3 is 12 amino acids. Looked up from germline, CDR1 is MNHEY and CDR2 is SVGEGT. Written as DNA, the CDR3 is TGTGCCAGCAGTCCCGCAGGCAACGTCCTGACTTTC. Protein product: CASSPAGNVLTF.

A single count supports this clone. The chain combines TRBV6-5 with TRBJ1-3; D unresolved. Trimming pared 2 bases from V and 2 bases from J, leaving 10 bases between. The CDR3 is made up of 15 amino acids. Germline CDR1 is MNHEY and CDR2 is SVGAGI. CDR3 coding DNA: TGTGCCAGCAGTTACCGTGGCGGGCCTGGAAACACCATATATTTT. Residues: CASSYRGGPGNTIYF.

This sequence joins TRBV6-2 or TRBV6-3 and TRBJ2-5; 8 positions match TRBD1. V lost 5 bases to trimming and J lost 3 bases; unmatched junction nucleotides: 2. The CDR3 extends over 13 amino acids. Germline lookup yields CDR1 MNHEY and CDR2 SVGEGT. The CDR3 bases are TGTGCCAGCAGTCAGGGGGCCGAAGAGACCCAGTACTTC. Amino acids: CASSQGAEETQYF.

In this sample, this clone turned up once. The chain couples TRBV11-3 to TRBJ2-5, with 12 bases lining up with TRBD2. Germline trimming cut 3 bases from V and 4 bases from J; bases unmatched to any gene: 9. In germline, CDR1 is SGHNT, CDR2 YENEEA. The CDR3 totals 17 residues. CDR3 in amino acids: CASSFRLAGGPGETQYF. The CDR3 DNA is TGTGCCAGCAGCTTTCGGCTAGCGGGAGGGCCGGGAGAGACCCAGTACTTC.

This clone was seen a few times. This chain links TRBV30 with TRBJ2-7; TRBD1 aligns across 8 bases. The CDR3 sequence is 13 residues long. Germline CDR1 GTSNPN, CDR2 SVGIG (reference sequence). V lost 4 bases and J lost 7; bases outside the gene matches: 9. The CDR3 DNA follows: TGTGCCTGGATCCGCCAGGGGGCGTGGGAGCAGTACTTC. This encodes CAWIRQGAWEQYF.

The CDR3 is CASSGRAKAGANVLTF. The CDR3 bases are TGTGCCAGCAGCGGGAGGGCCAAGGCTGGGGCCAACGTCCTGACTTTC. This rearrangement joins TRBV9 to TRBJ2-6, with D possibly TRBD2 on 6 matching bases. This CDR3 spans 16 amino acids. Germline loops: CDR1 SGDLS, CDR2 YYNGEE. The ends were cut back, 3 bases at V and 2 bases at J, with 12 bases in the middle.

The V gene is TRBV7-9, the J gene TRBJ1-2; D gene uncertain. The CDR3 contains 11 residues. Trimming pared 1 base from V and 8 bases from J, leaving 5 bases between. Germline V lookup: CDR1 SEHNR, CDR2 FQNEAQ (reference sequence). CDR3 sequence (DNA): TGTGCCAGCAGCTTAGTAGTGGGCTACACCTTC. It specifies CASSLVVGYTF.

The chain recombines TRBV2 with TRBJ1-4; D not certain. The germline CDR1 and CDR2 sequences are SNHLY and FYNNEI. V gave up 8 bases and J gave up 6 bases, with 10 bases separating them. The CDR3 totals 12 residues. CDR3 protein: CASSREDEKLFF. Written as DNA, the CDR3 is TGTGCCAGCTCCCGGGAGGATGAAAAACTGTTTTTT.

The CDR3: CASSIWGDGYTF. The CDR3 DNA reads TGTGCCAGTAGTATTTGGGGAGACGGCTACACCTTC. The gene calls are TRBV19 and TRBJ1-2; D call uncertain. Germline CDR1 and CDR2: LNHDA and SQIVND (reference sequence). This CDR3 spans 12 amino acids. Trimming pared 3 bases from V and 8 bases from J, leaving 10 bases between.

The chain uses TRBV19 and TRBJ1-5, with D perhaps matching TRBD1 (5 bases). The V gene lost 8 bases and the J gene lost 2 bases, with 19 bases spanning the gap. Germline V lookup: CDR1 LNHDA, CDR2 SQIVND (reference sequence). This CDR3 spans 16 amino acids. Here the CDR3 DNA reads TGTGCCAGTGAATGGGGCTGGAGCGTTGGCAATCAGCCCCAGCATTTT. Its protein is CASEWGWSVGNQPQHF.

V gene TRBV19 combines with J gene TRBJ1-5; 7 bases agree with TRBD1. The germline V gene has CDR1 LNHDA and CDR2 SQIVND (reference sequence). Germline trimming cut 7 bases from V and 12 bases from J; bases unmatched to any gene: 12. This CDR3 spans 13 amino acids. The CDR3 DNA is TGTGCCAGTACGAACACAGGGGTTCAATACCAGCATTTT. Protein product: CASTNTGVQYQHF.